A selection of T cell receptor beta chains follows, all from one sample in a study of cytomegalovirus exposure and HLA in healthy donors. Repertoires were generated with immunoSEQ multiplex PCR, while TCRdb's copy carries only in-frame clones and drops some. Of over 70,000 clones in the sample, about 80% were seen once. What was sequenced was PBMCs. These TCRs come from a male donor in good health and CMV-seronegative. CDR3s include the opening cysteine and the closing phenylalanine or tryptophan. The order of the fields is J gene, D gene, V gene, clone size, CDR3 DNA, CDR3 protein. The D gene is left open where the match is weak. Part of the rows lack a size; the others show once, few, many or a class for expanded clones.

TRBJ2-2	-	TRBV6-5	few	TGTGCCAGCAGTAGACAGGCTTTTGGGACCGGGGAGCTGTTTTTT	CASSRQAFGTGELFF
TRBJ1-5	-	TRBV4-1	few	TGCGCCAGCAGCCACGGAGACTCTCCCCTCCGGCCCCAGCATTTT	CASSHGDSPLRPQHF
TRBJ2-3	TRBD2	TRBV18	-	TGTGCCAGCTCATCCCTTCGGGGGGGCACAGATACGCAGTATTTT	CASSSLRGGTDTQYF
TRBJ1-4	-	TRBV7-2	-	TGTGCCAGCAGCGTATCAGGGTCTAATGAAAAACTGTTTTTT	CASSVSGSNEKLFF
TRBJ2-5	-	TRBV10-1	few	TGCGCCAGCAGTGGGCCTAGTCGGGAGACCCAGTACTTC	CASSGPSRETQYF
TRBJ2-1	-	TRBV11-2	-	TGTGCCAGCAGCCCCCCCCGGGGGACCTACAATGAGCAGTTCTTC	CASSPPRGTYNEQFF
TRBJ1-6	TRBD1	TRBV11-2	once	TGTGCCAGCAACAGACAGGGTGGCATACCCCTCCACTTT	CASNRQGGIPLHF
TRBJ2-7	TRBD2	TRBV19	-	TGTGCCAGCCTTCCAGCGGGGGGAAACGAGCAGTACTTC	CASLPAGGNEQYF
TRBJ2-2	-	TRBV5-6	-	TGTGCCAGCAGCTTGGGCTTGACAGACACCGGGGAGCTGTTTTTT	CASSLGLTDTGELFF
TRBJ1-4	TRBD1	TRBV6-1	few	TGTGCCAGCAGAGGGAAACAGGGGAGAAATGAAAAACTGTTTTTT	CASRGKQGRNEKLFF
TRBJ1-3	-	TRBV10-3	-	TGTGCCACCGGCACAGGAGGAAACACCATATATTTT	CATGTGGNTIYF
TRBJ2-3	-	TRBV29-1	once	TGCAGCGACGTCGGGGGGCGAGGTACGCAGTATTTT	CSDVGGRGTQYF
TRBJ1-3	-	TRBV5-1	once	TGCGCCAGCAGCGTCACTGCAGGGCTAGACTCTGGAAACACCATATATTTT	CASSVTAGLDSGNTIYF
TRBJ1-4	-	TRBV6-5	-	TGTGCCAGCAGTTACGGTCGGGGTGGGGAAAAACTGTTTTTT	CASSYGRGGEKLFF
TRBJ2-3	-	TRBV5-1	few	TGCGCCAGCAGCGCGGGTTCTTCAACAGATACGCAGTATTTT	CASSAGSSTDTQYF
TRBJ1-5	-	TRBV5-1	few	TGCGCCAGCAGCCCCCGCGGGGGCGGCAATCAGCCCCAGCATTTT	CASSPRGGGNQPQHF
TRBJ2-3	TRBD2	TRBV6-6	-	TGTGCCAGCAGTCCCCGACTAGCGGGAGGGACAGATACGCAGTATTTT	CASSPRLAGGTDTQYF
TRBJ2-3	-	TRBV4-1	-	TGCGCCAGCAGCCTGGGCGGGGAGGGGGAAGATACGCAGTATTTT	CASSLGGEGEDTQYF
TRBJ2-1	-	TRBV6-5	-	TGTGCCAGCCGACAATCCCTAAATGAGCAGTTCTTC	CASRQSLNEQFF
TRBJ2-7	TRBD1	TRBV5-6	-	TGTGCCAGCAGCAAAAGACAGGGGCCCTACGAGCAGTACTTC	CASSKRQGPYEQYF
TRBJ2-4	TRBD2	TRBV28	-	TGTGCCAGCAGTTTGGCGGCTAGCGGGAGCTCAGGATACATTCAGTACTTC	CASSLAASGSSGYIQYF
TRBJ2-7	-	TRBV4-3	-	TGCGCCAGCAGCGAGGGACTTTCCTACGAGCAGTACTTC	CASSEGLSYEQYF
TRBJ2-1	TRBD2	TRBV5-1	-	TGCGCCAGCAGCTTAAGGAGCGGGGGGCCCAGCTCCTACAATGAGCAGTTCTTC	CASSLRSGGPSSYNEQFF
TRBJ2-7	TRBD2	TRBV11-2	-	TGTGCCAGCAGCCCGAACTGGGGGGGACGGTACTTC	CASSPNWGGRYF
TRBJ2-2	-	TRBV19	once	TGTGCCAGTAGTATGACCGGCGGCGGGATACGCACCGGGGAGCTGTTTTTT	CASSMTGGGIRTGELFF
TRBJ1-2	-	TRBV19	-	TGTGCCAGTGGGCGAGATGGCTACACCTTC	CASGRDGYTF
TRBJ1-2	TRBD1	TRBV7-2	few	TGTGCCAGCAGCCAACAGGGGGCGGGTGGCTACACCTTC	CASSQQGAGGYTF
TRBJ1-5	TRBD1	TRBV2	-	TGTGCCAGCTGTCGGGACAGTACGCAGCCCCAGCATTTT	CASCRDSTQPQHF
TRBJ2-5	-	TRBV7-2	-	TGTGCCAGCAGCCAGTATGGGAGTCAAGAGACCCAGTACTTC	CASSQYGSQETQYF
TRBJ2-5	TRBD2	TRBV19	-	TGTGCCAGTACCGACAGCGGGGGCCTCCAAGAGACCCAGTACTTC	CASTDSGGLQETQYF
TRBJ1-2	-	TRBV6-4	-	TGTGCCAGCAGTGACGAGGTCGGGGGTTATGGCTACACCTTT	CASSDEVGGYGYTF
TRBJ2-7	TRBD2	TRBV11-2	-	TGTGCCAGCAGCCGTGGGACTAGCGGGAGATGGCACGAGCAGTACTTC	CASSRGTSGRWHEQYF